This section outlines one T cell receptor beta chain sequence together with its context. This CDR3 is 15 amino acids long. Looked up from germline, CDR1 is SQVTM and CDR2 is ANQGSEA. The V end lost 2 bases, the J end lost 0 bases, and 13 bases lay between the germline ends. These data originate in a study of control samples from healthy donors and cancer patients. The data were produced by immunoSEQ multiplex PCR, yet TCRdb's version contains in-frame clones alone and is incomplete. This sample has some 94,000 clones, with about 88% found just once. This sequence originates from a woman aged 45-65 years in good health. Input material: blood. The chain links TRBV29-1 to TRBJ1-1, with no clear D. The CDR3, as DNA: TGCAGCGTTGAATTTAGGACGGCGCTGAACACTGAAGCTTTCTTT. It is translated as CSVEFRTALNTEAFF.